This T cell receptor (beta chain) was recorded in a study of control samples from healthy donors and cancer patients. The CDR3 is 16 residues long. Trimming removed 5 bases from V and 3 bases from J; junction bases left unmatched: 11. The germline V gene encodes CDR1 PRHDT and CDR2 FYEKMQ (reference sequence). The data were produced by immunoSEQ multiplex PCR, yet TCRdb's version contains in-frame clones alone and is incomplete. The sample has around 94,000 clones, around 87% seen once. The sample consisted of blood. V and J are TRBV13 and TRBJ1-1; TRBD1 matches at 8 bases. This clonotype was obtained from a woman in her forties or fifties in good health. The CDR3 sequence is CASSPPGQGADTEAFF. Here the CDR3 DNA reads TGTGCCAGCAGCCCGCCCGGGCAGGGGGCGGACACTGAAGCTTTCTTT.